This TCR beta chain was sequenced during a study of human T cells and chemical hapten exposure. At the level of the study: A roughly 2 cm by roughly 2 cm inner upper arm patch received 2% DPC for sensitization.

The length of the CDR3 is 14 residues. Germline V lookup: CDR1 SEHNR, CDR2 FQNEAQ (reference sequence). Indicated time point: patch test 1, 2 weeks after DPC sensitization. The treatment is: therapeutic diphenylcyclopropenone sensitization with weekly scalp DPC. Ahead of applying each patch test, blood was sampled. In the authors' methods: With a range of roughly 23,224 to 690,600, the median per sample was 95,638 TCRs. TCRdb reprocessed the RACE reads with MiXCR, giving one entry per CDR3 protein. These V and J calls rely on TCRdb rather than the paper's analysis. Here the sample spans some 49,000 distinct CDR3 sequences, 9% to 9.5% being singletons. Comment on this clonotype: This may stem from a read error, because a much larger clone lies one nucleotide away.

The receptor was isolated from a woman in her fifties or sixties with alopecia areata. Some clones in this sample may be carry-over from other donors' samples. The chain links TRBV7-9 to TRBJ2-5; possibly TRBD1 or TRBD2 for D (5 bases each). Sequencing was performed on whole blood, taken in connection with sensitization to the hapten diphenylcyclopropenone (DPC). CDR3 protein: CTSSLGTGSETQYF. For the CDR3, the DNA is TGTACCAGCAGCTTGGGGACGGGCAGTGAGACCCAGTACTTC.